This TCR beta chain stems from a study of blood T cells in healthy people across ages. CDR1 MNHEY and CDR2 SMNVEV come from the germline V gene (reference sequence). V was cut by 6 bases and J by 1 base, with 12 bases left in between. The CDR3 is 14 amino acids. PCR was performed a second time for about 7 to 11 cycles using a sample-barcoded 5' primer and a J-beta primer mix. The yield of each sample was at least 3 million CDR3-containing paired-end reads. TCRdb ran MiXCR on the 5' RACE reads and lists one entry per CDR3 protein. The sample records 700,000 to 850,000 distinct CDR3 sequences, about 55% being singletons. It was approximately 9 milliliters of peripheral blood that were drawn from each donor.

The chain is built from TRBV27 and TRBJ1-2; D gene unclear. This TCR came from an elderly man in good health. The material sequenced was blood. The CDR3 region is CASSIRFGNYGYTF. The DNA of the CDR3 is TGTGCCAGCAGCATTCGTTTTGGTAACTATGGCTACACCTTC.